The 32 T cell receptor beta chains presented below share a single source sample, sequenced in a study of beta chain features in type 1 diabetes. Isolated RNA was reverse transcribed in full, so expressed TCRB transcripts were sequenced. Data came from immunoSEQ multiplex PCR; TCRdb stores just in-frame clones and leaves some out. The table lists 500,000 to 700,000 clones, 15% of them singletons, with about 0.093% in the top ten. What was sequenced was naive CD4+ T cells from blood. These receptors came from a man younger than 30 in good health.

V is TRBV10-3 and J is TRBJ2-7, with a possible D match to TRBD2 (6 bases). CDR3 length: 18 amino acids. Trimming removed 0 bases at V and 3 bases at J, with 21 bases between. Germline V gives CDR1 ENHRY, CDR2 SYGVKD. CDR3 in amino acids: CAISESGFRGSGLYEQYF. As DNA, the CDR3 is TGTGCCATCAGTGAGTCAGGTTTCCGGGGCTCGGGACTCTACGAGCAGTACTTC.

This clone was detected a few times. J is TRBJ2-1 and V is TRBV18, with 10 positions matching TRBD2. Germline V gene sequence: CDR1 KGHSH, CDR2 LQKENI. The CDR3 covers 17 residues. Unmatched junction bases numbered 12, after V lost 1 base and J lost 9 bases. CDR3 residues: CASSPQLLAGVKGEQFF. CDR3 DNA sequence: TGTGCCAGCTCACCACAGCTGCTAGCGGGAGTCAAGGGTGAGCAGTTCTTC.

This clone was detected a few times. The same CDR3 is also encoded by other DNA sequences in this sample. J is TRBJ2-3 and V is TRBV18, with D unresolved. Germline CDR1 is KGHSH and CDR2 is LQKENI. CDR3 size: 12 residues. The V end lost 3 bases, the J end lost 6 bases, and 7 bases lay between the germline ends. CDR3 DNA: TGTGCCAGCTCACCTCGTGTGGATACGCAGTATTTT. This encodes CASSPRVDTQYF. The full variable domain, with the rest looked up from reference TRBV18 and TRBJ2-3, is NAGVMQNPRHLVRRRGQEARLRCSPMKGHSHVYWYRQLPEEGLKFMVYLQKENIIDESGMPKERFSAEFPKEGPSILRIQQVVRGDSAAYFCASSPRVDTQYFGPGTRLTVL.

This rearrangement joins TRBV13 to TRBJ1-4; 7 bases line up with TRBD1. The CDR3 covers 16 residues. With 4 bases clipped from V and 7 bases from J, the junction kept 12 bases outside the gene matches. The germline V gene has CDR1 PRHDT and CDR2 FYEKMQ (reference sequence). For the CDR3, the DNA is TGTGCCAGCAGCTCGCGTGGGGACAGCGGATTTGAAAAACTGTTTTTT. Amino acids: CASSSRGDSGFEKLFF.

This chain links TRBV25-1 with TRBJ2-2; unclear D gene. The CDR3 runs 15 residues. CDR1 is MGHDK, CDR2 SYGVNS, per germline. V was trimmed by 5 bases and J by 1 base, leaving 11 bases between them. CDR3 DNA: TGTGCCAGCAGTATTCGAGCATGGAACACCGGGGAGCTGTTTTTT. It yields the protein CASSIRAWNTGELFF. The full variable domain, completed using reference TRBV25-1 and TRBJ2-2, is EADIYQTPRYLVIGTGKKITLECSQTMGHDKMYWYQQDPGMELHLIHYSYGVNSTEKGDLSSESTVSRIRTEHFPLTLESARPSHTSQYLCASSIRAWNTGELFFGEGSRLTVL.

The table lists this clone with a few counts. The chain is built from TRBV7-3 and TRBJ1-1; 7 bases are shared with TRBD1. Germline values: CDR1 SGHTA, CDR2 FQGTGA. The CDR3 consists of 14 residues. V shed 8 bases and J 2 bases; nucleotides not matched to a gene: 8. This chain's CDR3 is CASQLDRVNTEAFF. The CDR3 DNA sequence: TGTGCCAGCCAGCTTGACAGGGTCAACACTGAAGCTTTCTTT.

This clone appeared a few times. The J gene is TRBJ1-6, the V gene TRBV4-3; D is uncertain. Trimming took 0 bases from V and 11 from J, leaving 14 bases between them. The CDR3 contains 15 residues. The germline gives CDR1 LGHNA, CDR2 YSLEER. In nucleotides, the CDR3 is TGCGCCAGCAGCCAAGATTATGAGGTGAGGACACCCCTCCACTTT. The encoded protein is CASSQDYEVRTPLHF.

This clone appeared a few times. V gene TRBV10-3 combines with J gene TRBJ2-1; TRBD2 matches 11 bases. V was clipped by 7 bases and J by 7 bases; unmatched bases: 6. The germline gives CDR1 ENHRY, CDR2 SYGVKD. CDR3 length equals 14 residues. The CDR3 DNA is TGTGCCATCACCGGGACTAGCGGACAGAATGAGCAGTTCTTC. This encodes CAITGTSGQNEQFF.

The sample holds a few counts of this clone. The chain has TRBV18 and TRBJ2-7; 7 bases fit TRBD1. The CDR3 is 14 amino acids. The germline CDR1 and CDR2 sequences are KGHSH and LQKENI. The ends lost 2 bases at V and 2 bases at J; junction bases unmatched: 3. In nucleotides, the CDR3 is TGTGCCAGCTCACCATGGCAGGGGGCCTACGAGCAGTACTTC. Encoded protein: CASSPWQGAYEQYF.

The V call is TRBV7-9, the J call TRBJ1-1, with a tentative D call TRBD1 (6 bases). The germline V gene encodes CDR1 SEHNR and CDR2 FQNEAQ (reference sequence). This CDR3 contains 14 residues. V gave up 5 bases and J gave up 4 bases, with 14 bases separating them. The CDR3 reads CASSLVQGPTEAFF. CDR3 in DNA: TGTGCCAGCAGCCTGGTACAGGGACCCACTGAAGCTTTCTTT. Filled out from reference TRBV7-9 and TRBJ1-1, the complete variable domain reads DTGVSQNPRHKITKRGQNVTFRCDPISEHNRLYWYRQTLGQGPEFLTYFQNEAQLEKSRLLSDRFSAERPKGSFSTLEIQRTEQGDSAMYLCASSLVQGPTEAFFGQGTRLTVV.

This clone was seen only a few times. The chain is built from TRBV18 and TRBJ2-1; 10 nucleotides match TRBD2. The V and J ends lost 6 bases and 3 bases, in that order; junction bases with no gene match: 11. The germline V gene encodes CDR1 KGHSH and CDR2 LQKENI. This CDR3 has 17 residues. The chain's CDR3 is CASSLKLAGEIYNEQFF. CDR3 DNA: TGTGCCAGCTCCTTGAAGCTAGCGGGAGAGATCTACAATGAGCAGTTCTTC.

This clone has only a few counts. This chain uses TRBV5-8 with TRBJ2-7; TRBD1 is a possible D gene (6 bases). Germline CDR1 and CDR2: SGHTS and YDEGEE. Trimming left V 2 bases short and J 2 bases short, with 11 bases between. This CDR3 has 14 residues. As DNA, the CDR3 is TGTGCCAGCAGCTTTGGACAGCGCACCTACGAGCAGTACTTC. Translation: CASSFGQRTYEQYF. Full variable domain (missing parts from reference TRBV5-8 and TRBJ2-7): EAGVTQSPTHLIKTRGQQATLRCSPISGHTSVYWYQQALGLGLQFLLWYDEGEERNRGNFPPRFSGRQFPNYSSELNVNALELEDSALYLCASSFGQRTYEQYFGPGTRLTVT.

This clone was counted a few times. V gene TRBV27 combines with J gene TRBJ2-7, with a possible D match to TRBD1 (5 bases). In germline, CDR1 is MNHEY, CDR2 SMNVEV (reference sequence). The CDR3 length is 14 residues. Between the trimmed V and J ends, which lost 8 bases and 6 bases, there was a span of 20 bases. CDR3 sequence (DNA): TGTGCCAGCGGGGCTGTATCATCAAGGAGCGAGCAGTACTTC. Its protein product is CASGAVSSRSEQYF.

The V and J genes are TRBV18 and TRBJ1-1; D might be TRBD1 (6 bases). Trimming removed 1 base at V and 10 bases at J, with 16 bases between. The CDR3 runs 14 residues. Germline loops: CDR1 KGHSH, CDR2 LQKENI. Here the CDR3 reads CASSPQGEVFGAFF. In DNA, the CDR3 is TGTGCCAGCTCACCACAGGGGGAGGTCTTCGGAGCTTTCTTT.

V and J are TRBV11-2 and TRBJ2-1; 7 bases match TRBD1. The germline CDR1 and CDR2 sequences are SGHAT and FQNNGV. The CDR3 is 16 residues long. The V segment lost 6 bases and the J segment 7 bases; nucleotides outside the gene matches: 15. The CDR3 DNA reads TGTGCCAGCAGGGGGCTACAGGGGATTTTCTGGAATGAGCAGTTCTTC. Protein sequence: CASRGLQGIFWNEQFF. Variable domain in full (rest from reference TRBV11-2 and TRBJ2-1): EAGVAQSPRYKIIEKRQSVAFWCNPISGHATLYWYQQILGQGPKLLIQFQNNGVVDDSQLPKDRFSAERLKGVDSTLKIQPAKLEDSAVYLCASRGLQGIFWNEQFFGPGTRLTVL.

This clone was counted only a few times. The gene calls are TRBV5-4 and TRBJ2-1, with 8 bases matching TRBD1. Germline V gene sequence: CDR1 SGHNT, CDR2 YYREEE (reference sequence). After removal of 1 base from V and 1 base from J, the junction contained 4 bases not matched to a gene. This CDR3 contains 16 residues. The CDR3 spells CASSLRRTGSYNEQFF. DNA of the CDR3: TGTGCCAGCAGCTTGAGAAGGACAGGGTCCTACAATGAGCAGTTCTTC.

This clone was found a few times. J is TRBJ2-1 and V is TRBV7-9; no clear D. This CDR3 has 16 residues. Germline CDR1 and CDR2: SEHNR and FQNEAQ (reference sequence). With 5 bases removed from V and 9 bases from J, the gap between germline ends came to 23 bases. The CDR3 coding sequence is TGTGCCAGCAGCGATTACCGTTTGGGGTCCCTAAGTGAGCAGTTCTTC. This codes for CASSDYRLGSLSEQFF.

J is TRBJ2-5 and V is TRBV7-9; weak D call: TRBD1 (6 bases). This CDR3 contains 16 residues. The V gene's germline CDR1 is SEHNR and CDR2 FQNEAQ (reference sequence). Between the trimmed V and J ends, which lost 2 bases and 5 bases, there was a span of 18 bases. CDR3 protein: CASSLLTGGARETQYF. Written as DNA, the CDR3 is TGTGCCAGCAGCTTATTGACAGGTGGCGCTCGGGAGACCCAGTACTTC.

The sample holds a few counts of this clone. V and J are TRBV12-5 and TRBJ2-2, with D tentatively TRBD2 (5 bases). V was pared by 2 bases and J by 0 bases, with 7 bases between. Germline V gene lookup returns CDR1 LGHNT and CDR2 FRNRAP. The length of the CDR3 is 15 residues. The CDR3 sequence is CASGLWTSNTGELFF. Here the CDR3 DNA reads TGTGCTAGTGGTTTGTGGACTTCGAACACCGGGGAGCTGTTTTTT.

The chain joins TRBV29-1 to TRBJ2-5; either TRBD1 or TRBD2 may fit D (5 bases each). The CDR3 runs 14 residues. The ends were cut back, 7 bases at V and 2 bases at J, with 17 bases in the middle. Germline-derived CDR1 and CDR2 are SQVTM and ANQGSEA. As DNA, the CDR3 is TGCAGCGCCGAACCGGGACGTTATCAAGAGACCCAGTACTTC. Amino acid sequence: CSAEPGRYQETQYF.

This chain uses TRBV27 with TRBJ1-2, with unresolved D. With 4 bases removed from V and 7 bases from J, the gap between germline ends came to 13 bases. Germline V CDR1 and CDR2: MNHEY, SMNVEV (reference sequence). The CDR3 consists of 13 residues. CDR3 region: CASSSPGSGGYTF. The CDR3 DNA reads TGTGCCAGCAGTTCCCCTGGAAGCGGTGGCTACACCTTC.

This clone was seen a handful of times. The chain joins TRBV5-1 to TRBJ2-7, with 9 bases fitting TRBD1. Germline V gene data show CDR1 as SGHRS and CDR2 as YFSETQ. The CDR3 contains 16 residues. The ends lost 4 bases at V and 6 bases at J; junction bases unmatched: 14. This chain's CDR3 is CASSALTGQGPIEQYF. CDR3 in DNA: TGCGCCAGCAGCGCACTCACGGGACAGGGCCCCATCGAGCAGTACTTC.

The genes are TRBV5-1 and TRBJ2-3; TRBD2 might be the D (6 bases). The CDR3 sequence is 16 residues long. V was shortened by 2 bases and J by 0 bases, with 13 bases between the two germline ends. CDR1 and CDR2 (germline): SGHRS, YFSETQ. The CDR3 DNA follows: TGCGCCAGCAGCTTCCTTAGCGGCACTAGCACAGATACGCAGTATTTT. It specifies CASSFLSGTSTDTQYF.

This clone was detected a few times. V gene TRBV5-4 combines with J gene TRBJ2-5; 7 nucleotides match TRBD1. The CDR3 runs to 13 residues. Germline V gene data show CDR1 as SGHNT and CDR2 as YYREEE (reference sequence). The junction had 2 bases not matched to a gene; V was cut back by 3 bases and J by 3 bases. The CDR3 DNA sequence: TGTGCCAGCAGCTACAGGGGAGAAGAGACCCAGTACTTC. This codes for CASSYRGEETQYF.

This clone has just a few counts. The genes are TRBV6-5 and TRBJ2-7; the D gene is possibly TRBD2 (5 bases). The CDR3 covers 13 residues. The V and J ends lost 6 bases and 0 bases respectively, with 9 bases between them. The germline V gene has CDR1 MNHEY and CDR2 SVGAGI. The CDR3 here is CASREASSYEQYF. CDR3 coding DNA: TGTGCCAGCAGGGAGGCTAGCTCCTACGAGCAGTACTTC.

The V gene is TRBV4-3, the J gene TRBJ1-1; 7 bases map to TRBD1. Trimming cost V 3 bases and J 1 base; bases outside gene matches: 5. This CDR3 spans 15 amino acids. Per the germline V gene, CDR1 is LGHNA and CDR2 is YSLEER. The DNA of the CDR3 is TGCGCCAGCAGCCACCGACAGGGACGGAACACTGAAGCTTTCTTT. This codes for CASSHRQGRNTEAFF.

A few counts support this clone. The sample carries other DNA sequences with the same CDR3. CDR3 DNA: TGTGCCAGCAGCTTGCTTGCGGGTACCTACGAGCAGTACTTC. As protein: CASSLLAGTYEQYF. V is TRBV5-4 and J is TRBJ2-7, with D possibly TRBD2 on 5 matching bases. CDR3 length: 14 residues. With 1 base removed from V and 2 bases from J, the gap between germline ends came to 10 bases. Germline values: CDR1 SGHNT, CDR2 YYREEE (reference sequence).

The CDR3 here is CASSRQGSGNTIYF. The CDR3 DNA follows: TGTGCCAGCAGCCGACAGGGCTCTGGAAACACCATATATTTT. The chain recombines TRBV27 with TRBJ1-3; 7 bases align to TRBD1. CDR3 size: 14 residues. Germline V gene sequence: CDR1 MNHEY, CDR2 SMNVEV (reference sequence). V trimming: 6 bases; J trimming: 0 bases; junction bases outside the gene matches: 2.

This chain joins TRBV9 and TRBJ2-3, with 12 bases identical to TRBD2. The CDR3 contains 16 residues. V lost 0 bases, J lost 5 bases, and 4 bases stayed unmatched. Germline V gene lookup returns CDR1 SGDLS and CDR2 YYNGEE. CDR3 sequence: CASSVGASGRGDTQYF. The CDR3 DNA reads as TGTGCCAGCAGCGTAGGGGCTAGCGGGAGGGGAGATACGCAGTATTTT.

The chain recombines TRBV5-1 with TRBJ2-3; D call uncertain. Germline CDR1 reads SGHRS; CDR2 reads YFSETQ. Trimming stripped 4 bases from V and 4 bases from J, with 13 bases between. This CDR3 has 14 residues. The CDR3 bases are TGCGCCAGCAGCGCAAGTCCTCCGGCAGATACGCAGTATTTT. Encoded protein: CASSASPPADTQYF.

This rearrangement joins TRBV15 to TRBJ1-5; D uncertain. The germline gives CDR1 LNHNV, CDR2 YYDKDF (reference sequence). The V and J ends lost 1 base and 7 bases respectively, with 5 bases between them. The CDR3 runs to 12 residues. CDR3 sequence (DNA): TGTGCCACCAGCAGAGCCCAGCAGCCCCAGCATTTT. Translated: CATSRAQQPQHF.

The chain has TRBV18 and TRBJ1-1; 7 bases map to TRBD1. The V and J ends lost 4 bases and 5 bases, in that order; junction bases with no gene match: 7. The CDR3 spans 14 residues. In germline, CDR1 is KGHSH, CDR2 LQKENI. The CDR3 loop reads CASSHTGADTEAFF. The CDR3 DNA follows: TGTGCCAGCTCACATACAGGGGCGGATACTGAAGCTTTCTTT. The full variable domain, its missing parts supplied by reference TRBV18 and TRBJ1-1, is NAGVMQNPRHLVRRRGQEARLRCSPMKGHSHVYWYRQLPEEGLKFMVYLQKENIIDESGMPKERFSAEFPKEGPSILRIQQVVRGDSAAYFCASSHTGADTEAFFGQGTRLTVV.